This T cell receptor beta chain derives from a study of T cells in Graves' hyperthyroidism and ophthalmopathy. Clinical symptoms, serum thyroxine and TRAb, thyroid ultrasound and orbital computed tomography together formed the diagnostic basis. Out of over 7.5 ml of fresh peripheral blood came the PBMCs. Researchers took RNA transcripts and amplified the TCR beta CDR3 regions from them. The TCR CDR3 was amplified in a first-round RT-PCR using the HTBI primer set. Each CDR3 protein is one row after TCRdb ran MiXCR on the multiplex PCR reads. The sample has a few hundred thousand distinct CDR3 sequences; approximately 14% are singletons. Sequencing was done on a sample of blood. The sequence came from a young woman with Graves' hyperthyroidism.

The CDR3, as DNA: TGTGCCAGCAGCTTAGTGCAGGGATTGGGAGAGCAGTACTTC. Its protein product is CASSLVQGLGEQYF. This rearrangement joins TRBV7-9 to TRBJ2-7; D might be TRBD1 (5 bases). Germline V gives CDR1 SEHNR, CDR2 FQNEAQ (reference sequence). The CDR3 runs to 14 residues. Trimming removed 1 base at V and 7 bases at J, with 14 bases between.